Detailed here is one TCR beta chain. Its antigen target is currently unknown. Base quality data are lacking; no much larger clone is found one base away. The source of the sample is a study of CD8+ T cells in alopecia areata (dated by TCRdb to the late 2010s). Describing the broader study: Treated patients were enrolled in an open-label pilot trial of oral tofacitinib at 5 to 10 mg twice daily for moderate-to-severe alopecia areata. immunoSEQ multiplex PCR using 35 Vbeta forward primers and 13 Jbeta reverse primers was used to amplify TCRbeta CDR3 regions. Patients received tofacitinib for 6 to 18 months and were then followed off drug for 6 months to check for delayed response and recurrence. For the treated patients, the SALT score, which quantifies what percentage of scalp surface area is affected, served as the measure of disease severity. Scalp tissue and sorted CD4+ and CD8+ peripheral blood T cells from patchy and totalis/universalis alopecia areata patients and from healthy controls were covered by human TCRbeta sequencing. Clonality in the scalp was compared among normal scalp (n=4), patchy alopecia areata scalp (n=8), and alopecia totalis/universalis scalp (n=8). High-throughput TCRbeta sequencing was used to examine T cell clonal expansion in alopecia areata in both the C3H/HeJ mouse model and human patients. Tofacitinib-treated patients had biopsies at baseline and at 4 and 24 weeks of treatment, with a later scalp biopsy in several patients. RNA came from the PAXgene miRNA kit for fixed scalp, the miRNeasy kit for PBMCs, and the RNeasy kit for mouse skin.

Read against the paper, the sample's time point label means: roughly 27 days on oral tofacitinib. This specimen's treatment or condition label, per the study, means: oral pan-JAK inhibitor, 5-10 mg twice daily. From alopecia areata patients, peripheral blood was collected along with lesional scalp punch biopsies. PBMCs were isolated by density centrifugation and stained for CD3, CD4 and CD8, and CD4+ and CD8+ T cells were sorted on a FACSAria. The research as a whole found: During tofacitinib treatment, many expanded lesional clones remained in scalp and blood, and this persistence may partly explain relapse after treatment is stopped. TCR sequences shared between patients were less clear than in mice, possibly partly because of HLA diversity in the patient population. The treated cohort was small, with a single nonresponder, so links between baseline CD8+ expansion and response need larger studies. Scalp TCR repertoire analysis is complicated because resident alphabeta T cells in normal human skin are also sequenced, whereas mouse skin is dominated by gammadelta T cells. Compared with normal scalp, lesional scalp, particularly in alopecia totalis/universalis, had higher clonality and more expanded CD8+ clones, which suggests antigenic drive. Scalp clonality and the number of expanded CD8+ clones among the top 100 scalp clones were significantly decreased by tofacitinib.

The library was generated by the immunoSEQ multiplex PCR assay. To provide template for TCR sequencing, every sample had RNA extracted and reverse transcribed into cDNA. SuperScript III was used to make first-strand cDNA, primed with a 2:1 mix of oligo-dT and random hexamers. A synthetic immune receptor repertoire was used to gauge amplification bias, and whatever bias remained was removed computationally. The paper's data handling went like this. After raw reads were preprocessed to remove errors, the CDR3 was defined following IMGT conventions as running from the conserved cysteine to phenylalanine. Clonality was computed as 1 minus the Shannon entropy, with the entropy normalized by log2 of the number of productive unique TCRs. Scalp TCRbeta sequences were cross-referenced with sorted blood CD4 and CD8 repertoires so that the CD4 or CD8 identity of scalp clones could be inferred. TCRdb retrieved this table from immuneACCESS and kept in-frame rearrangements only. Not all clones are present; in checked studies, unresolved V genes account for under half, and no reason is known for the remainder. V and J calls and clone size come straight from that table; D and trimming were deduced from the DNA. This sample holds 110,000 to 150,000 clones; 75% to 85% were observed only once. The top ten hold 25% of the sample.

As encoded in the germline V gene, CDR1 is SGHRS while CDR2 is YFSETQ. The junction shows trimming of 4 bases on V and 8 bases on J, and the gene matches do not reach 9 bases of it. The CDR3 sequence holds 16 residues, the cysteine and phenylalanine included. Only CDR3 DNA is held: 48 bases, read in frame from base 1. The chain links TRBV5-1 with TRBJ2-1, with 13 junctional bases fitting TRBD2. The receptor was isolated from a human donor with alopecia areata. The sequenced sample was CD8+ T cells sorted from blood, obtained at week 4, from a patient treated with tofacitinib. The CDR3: CASSPRGLAGRHEQFF. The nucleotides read TGCGCCAGCAGCCCCCGGGGACTAGCGGGGAGGCATGAGCAGTTCTTC.